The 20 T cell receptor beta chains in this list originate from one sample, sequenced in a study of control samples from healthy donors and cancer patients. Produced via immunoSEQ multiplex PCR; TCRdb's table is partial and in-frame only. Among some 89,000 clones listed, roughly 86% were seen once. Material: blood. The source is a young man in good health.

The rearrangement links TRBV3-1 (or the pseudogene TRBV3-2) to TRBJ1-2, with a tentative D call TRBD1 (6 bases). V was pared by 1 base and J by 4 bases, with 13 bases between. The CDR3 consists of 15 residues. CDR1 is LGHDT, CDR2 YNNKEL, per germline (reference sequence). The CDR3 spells CASSQGYRAVYGYTF. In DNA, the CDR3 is TGTGCCAGCAGCCAAGGTTACAGGGCAGTCTATGGCTACACCTTC.

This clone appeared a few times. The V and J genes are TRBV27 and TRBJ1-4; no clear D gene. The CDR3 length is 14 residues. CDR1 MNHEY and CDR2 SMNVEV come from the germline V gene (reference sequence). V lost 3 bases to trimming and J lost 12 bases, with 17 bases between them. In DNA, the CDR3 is TGTGCCAGCAGTTTTGCCAGATTAGAGTCCGAACTGTTTTTT. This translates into CASSFARLESELFF.

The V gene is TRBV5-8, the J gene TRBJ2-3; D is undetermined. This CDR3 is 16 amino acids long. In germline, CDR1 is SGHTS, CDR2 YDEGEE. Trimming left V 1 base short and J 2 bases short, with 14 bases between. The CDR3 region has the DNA TGTGCCAGCAGCTTGCAGCTACAGACGTACACAGATACGCAGTATTTT. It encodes CASSLQLQTYTDTQYF.

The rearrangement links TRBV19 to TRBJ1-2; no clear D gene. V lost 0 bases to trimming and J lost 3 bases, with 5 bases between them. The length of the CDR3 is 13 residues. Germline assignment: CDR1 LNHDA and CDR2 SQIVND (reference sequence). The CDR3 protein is CASSIDEDYGYTF. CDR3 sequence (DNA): TGTGCCAGTAGTATAGATGAGGACTATGGCTACACCTTC.

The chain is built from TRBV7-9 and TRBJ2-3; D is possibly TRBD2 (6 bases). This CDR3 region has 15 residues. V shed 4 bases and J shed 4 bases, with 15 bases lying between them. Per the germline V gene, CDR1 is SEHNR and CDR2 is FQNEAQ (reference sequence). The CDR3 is CASSSGTLQADTQYF. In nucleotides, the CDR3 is TGTGCCAGCAGCTCAGGGACTCTGCAAGCAGATACGCAGTATTTT.

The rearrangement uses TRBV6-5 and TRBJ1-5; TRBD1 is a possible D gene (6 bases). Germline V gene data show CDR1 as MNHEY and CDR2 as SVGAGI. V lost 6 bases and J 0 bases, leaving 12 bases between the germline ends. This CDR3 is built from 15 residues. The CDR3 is CASRTGTLSNQPQHF. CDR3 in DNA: TGTGCCAGCAGAACAGGGACTCTTAGCAATCAGCCCCAGCATTTT.

The CDR3: CASSVGSSSTDTQYF. The CDR3 coding sequence is TGTGCCAGCAGCGTAGGGTCTTCTAGCACAGATACGCAGTATTTT. The chain links TRBV9 to TRBJ2-3; D remains unclear. Germline CDR1 SGDLS, CDR2 YYNGEE. The CDR3 length is 15 residues. Trimming took off 0 bases at V and 0 bases at J, with 8 bases between the two ends. Filled out from reference TRBV9 and TRBJ2-3, the complete variable domain reads DSGVTQTPKHLITATGQRVTLRCSPRSGDLSVYWYQQSLDQGLQFLIQYYNGEERAKGNILERFSAQQFPDLHSELNLSSLELGDSALYFCASSVGSSSTDTQYFGPGTRLTVL.

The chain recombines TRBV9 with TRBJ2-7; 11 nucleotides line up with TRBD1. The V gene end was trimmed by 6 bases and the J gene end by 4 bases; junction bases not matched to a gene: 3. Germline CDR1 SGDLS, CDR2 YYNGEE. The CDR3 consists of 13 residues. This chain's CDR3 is CASTGQGAYEQYV. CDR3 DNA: TGTGCCAGCACCGGACAGGGGGCTTACGAGCAGTACGTC.

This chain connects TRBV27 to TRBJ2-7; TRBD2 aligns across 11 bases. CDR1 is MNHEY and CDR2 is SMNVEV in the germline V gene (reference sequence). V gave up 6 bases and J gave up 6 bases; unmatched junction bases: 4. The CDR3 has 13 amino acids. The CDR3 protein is CASSLGTSGEQYF. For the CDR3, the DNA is TGTGCCAGCAGCCTTGGGACTAGCGGCGAGCAGTACTTC.

CDR3: CASSLRPGRLGIQETQYF. CDR3 DNA sequence: TGTGCCAGCAGCTTGCGGCCCGGGAGACTGGGGATCCAAGAGACCCAGTACTTC. The chain couples TRBV7-9 to TRBJ2-5, with TRBD2 as a possible D gene (6 bases). The germline V gene has CDR1 SEHNR and CDR2 FQNEAQ (reference sequence). Deletions cut 3 bases from V and 1 base from J, with 21 bases between. The length of the CDR3 is 18 residues.

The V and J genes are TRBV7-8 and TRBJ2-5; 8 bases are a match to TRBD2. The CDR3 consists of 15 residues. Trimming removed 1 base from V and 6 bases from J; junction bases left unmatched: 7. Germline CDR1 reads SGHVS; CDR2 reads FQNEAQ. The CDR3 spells CASSLDGRGAQTQYF. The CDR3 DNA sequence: TGTGCCAGCAGCTTAGATGGGCGGGGGGCGCAGACCCAGTACTTC. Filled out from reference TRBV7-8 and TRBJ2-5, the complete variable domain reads GAGVSQSPRYKVAKRGQDVALRCDPISGHVSLFWYQQALGQGPEFLTYFQNEAQLDKSGLPSDRFFAERPEGSVSTLKIQRTQQEDSAVYLCASSLDGRGAQTQYFGPGTRLLVL.

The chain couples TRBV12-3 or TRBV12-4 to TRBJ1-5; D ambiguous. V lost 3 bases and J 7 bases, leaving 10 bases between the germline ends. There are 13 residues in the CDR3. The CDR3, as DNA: TGTGCCAGCAGTTTCGAGCCCCCCCAGCCCCAGCATTTT. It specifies CASSFEPPQPQHF.

The CDR3 here is CASSIARNTEAFF. The CDR3 nucleotides read TGTGCCAGTAGTATCGCAAGAAACACTGAAGCTTTCTTT. The V call is TRBV19, the J call TRBJ1-1; D not resolved. Germline V gene sequence: CDR1 LNHDA, CDR2 SQIVND (reference sequence). The V end lost 3 bases, the J end lost 2 bases, and 7 bases lay between the germline ends. The CDR3 runs to 13 residues.

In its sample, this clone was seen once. The CDR3 spells CAWSVPGGGYTF. As DNA, the CDR3 is TGTGCCTGGAGTGTACCGGGCGGCGGCTACACCTTC. The chain uses TRBV30 and TRBJ1-2; D not resolved. Trimming pared 0 bases from V and 8 bases from J, leaving 10 bases between. The CDR3 has 12 residues. Germline V gene sequence: CDR1 GTSNPN, CDR2 SVGIG (reference sequence).

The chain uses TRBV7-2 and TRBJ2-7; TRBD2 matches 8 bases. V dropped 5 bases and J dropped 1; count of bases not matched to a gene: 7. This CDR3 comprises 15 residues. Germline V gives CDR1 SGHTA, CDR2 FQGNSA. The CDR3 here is CASSESGGESYEQYV. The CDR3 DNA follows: TGTGCCAGCAGCGAGAGCGGGGGAGAGTCCTACGAGCAGTACGTC.

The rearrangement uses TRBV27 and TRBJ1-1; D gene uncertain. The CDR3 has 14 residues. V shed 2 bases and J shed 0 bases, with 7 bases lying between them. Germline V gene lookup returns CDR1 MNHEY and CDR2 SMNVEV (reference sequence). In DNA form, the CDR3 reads TGTGCCAGCAGTTTACAGGTTATGAACACTGAAGCTTTCTTT. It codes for CASSLQVMNTEAFF.

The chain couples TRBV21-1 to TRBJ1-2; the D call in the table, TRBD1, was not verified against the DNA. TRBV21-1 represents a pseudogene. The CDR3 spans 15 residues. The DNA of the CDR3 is TGTGCCAGCAGCCTGAGGACAGGGGATAACTATGGCTACACCTTC. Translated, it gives CASSLRTGDNYGYTF.

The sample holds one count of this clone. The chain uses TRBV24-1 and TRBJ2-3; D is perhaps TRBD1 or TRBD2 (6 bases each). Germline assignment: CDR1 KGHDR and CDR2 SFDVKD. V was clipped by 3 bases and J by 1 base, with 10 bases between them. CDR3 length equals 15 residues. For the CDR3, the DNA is TGTGCCACCAGTGATCCCGGGGGCCGCACAGATACGCAGTATTTT. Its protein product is CATSDPGGRTDTQYF.

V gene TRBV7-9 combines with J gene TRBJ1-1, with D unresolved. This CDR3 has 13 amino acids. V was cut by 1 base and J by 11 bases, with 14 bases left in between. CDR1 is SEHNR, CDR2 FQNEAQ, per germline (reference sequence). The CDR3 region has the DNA TGTGCCAGCAGCTTAGATGCGTCGGGCGAGGCTTTCTTT. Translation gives CASSLDASGEAFF.

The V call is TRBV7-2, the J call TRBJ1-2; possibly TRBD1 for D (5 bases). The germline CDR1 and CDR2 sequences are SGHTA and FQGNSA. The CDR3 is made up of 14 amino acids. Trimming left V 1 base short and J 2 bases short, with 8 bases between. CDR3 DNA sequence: TGTGCCAGCAGCTTAGGGACACAAAACTATGGCTACACCTTC. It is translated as CASSLGTQNYGYTF.